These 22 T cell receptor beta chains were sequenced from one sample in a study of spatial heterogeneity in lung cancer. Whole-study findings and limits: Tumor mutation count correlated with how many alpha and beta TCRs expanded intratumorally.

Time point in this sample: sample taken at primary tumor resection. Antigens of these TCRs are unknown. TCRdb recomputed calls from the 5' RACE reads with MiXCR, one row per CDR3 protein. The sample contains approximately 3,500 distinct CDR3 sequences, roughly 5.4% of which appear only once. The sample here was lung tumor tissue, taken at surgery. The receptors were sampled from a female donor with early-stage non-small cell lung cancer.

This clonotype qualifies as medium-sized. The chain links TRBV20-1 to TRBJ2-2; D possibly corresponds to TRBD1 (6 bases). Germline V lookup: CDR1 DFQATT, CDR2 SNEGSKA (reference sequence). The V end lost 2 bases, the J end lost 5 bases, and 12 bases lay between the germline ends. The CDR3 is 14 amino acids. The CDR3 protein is CSARPTGLTGELFF. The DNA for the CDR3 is TGCAGTGCTAGACCGACAGGACTTACCGGGGAGCTGTTTTTT.

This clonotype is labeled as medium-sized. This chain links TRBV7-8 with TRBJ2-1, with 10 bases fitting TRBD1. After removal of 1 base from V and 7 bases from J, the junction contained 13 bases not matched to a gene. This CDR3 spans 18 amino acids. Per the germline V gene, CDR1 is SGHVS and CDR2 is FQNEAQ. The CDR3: CASSLVGGQGNSWNEQFF. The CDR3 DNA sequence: TGTGCCAGCAGCTTAGTTGGGGGACAGGGGAATTCGTGGAATGAGCAGTTCTTC.

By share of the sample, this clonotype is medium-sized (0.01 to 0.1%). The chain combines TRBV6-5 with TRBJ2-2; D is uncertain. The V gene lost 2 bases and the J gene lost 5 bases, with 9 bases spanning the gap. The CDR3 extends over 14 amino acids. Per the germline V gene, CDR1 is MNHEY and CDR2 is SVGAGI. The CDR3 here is CASSYEGTTGELFF. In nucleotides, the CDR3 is TGTGCCAGCAGTTACGAAGGAACTACCGGGGAGCTGTTTTTT.

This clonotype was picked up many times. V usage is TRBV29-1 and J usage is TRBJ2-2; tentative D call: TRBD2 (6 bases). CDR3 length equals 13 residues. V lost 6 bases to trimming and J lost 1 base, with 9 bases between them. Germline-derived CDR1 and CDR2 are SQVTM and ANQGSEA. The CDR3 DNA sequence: TGCAGCGTCGGGACTCTGAACACCGGGGAGCTGTTTTTT. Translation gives CSVGTLNTGELFF.

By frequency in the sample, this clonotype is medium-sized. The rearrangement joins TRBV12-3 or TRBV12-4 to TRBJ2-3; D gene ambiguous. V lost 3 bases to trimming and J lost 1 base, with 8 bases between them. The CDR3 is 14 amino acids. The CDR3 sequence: CASSLGSRTDTQYF. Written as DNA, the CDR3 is TGTGCCAGCAGTTTGGGCTCGCGCACAGATACGCAGTATTTT.

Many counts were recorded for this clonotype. CDR3 region: CASSLGSGRHNEQFF. The CDR3 DNA follows: TGTGCCAGCAGTTTGGGTAGCGGGAGGCACAATGAGCAGTTCTTC. The V gene is TRBV12-3 or TRBV12-4, the J gene TRBJ2-1; 10 nucleotides match TRBD2. This CDR3 region has 15 residues. Losses at the gene ends were 3 bases for V and 5 bases for J; bases not matched to a gene: 4.

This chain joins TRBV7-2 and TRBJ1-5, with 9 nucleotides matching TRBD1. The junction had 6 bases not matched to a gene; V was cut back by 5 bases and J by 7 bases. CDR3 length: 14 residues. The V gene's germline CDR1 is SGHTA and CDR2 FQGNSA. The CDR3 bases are TGTGCCAGCAGCAAGGGACAGGGAGAACAGCCCCAGCATTTT. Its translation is CASSKGQGEQPQHF.

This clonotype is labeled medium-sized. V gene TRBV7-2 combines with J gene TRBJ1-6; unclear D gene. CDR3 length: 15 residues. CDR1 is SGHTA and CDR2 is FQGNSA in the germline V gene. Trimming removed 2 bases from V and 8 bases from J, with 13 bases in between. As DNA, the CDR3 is TGTGCCAGCAGCTTAAACTCAGGCTCGGATTCACCCCTCCACTTT. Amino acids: CASSLNSGSDSPLHF.

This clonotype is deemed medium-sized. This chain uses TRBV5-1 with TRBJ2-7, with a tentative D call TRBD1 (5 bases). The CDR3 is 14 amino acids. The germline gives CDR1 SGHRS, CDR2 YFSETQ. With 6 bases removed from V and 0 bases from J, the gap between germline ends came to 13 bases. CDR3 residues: CASKRSDSSYEQYF. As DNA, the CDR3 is TGCGCCAGCAAGAGGTCAGACAGCTCCTACGAGCAGTACTTC.

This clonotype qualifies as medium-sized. CDR3 nucleotides: TGTGCCAGCAGTTACTCCGGGGGACGCGATTCACCCCTCCACTTT. This translates into CASSYSGGRDSPLHF. The chain is built from TRBV6-5 and TRBJ1-6, with D possibly matching TRBD1 (5 bases). Germline V CDR1 and CDR2: MNHEY, SVGAGI. This CDR3 region has 15 residues. Trimming left V 0 bases short and J 8 bases short, with 11 bases between.

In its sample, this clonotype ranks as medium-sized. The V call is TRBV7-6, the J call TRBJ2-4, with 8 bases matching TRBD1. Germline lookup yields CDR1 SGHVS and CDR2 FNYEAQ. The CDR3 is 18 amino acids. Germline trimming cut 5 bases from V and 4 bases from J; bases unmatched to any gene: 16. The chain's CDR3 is CASSPRGGQGAGKNIQYF. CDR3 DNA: TGTGCCAGCAGCCCTCGAGGTGGGCAGGGGGCCGGAAAAAACATTCAGTACTTC.

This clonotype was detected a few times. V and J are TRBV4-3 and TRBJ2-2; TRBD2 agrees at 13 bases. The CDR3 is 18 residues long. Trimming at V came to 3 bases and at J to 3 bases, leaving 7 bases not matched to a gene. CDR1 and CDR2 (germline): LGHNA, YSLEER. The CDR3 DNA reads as TGCGCCAGCAGCCATCGCCGACTAGCGGGAGGCTACACCGGGGAGCTGTTTTTT. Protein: CASSHRRLAGGYTGELFF.

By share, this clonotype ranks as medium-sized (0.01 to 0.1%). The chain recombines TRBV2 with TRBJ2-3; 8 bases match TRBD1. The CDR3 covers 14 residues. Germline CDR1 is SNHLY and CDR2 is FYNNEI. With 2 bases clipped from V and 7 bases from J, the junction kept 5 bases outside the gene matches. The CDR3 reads CASSEQGAGNTQYF. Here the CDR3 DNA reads TGTGCCAGCAGTGAACAGGGGGCGGGGAATACGCAGTATTTT.

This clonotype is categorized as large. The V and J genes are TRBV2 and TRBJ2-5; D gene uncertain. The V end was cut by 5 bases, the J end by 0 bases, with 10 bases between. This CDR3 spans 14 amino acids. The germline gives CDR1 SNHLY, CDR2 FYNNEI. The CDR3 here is CASSQTPNQETQYF. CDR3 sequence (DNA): TGTGCCAGCAGTCAGACACCTAACCAAGAGACCCAGTACTTC.

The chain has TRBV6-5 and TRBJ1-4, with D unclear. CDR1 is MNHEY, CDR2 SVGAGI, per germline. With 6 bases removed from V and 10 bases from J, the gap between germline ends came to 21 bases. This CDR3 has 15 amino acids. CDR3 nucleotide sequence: TGTGCCAGCAGACCCCATGCTGCCCCTTATGGAAAACTGTTTTTT. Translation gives CASRPHAAPYGKLFF.

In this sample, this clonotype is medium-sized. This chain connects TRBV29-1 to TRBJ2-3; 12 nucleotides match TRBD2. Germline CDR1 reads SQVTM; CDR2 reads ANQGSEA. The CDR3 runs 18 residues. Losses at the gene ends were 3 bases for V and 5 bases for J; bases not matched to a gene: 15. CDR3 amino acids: CSVDLTTGLAGGGDTQYF. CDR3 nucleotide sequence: TGCAGCGTTGACCTAACGACGGGACTAGCGGGTGGTGGAGATACGCAGTATTTT.

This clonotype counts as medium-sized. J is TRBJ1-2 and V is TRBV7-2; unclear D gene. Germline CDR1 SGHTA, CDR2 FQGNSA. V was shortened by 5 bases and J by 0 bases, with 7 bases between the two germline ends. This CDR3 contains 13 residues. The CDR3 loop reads CASSPQTNYGYTF. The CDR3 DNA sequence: TGTGCCAGCAGCCCCCAGACTAACTATGGCTACACCTTC.

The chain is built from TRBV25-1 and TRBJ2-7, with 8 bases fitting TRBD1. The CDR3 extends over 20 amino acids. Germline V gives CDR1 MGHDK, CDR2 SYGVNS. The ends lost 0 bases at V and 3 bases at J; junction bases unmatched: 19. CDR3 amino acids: CASSEYEVEDGTGRHYEQYF. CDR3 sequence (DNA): TGTGCCAGCAGTGAATATGAGGTTGAAGACGGGACAGGCAGACACTACGAGCAGTACTTC.

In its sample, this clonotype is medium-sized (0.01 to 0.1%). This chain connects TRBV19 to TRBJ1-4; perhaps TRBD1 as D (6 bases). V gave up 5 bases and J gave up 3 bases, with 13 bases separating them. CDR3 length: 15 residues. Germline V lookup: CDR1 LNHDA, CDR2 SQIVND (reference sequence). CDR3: CASSPGTLANEKLFF. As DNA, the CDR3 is TGTGCCAGTAGTCCTGGGACATTGGCTAATGAAAAACTGTTTTTT.

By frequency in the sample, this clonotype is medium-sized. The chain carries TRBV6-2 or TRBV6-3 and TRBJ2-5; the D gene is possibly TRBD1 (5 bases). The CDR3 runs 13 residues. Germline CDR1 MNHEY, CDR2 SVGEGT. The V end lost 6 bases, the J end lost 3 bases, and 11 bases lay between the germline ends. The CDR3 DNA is TGTGCCAGCAGGCCCACAGGAGAAGAGACCCAGTACTTC. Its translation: CASRPTGEETQYF.

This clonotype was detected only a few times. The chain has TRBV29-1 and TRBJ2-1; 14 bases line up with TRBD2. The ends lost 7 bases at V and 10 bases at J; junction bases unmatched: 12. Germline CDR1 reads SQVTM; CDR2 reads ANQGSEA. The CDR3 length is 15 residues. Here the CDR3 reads CSATGTSGSPEEQFF. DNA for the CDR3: TGCAGCGCCACCGGGACTAGCGGGAGTCCGGAAGAGCAGTTCTTC.

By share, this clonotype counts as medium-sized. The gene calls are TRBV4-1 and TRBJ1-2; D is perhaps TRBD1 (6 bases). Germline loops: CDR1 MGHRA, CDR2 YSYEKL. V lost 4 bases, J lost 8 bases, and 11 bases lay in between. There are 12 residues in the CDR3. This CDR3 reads CASSRGGEGYTF. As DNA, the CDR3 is TGCGCCAGCAGCCGGGGGGGCGAAGGCTACACCTTC.